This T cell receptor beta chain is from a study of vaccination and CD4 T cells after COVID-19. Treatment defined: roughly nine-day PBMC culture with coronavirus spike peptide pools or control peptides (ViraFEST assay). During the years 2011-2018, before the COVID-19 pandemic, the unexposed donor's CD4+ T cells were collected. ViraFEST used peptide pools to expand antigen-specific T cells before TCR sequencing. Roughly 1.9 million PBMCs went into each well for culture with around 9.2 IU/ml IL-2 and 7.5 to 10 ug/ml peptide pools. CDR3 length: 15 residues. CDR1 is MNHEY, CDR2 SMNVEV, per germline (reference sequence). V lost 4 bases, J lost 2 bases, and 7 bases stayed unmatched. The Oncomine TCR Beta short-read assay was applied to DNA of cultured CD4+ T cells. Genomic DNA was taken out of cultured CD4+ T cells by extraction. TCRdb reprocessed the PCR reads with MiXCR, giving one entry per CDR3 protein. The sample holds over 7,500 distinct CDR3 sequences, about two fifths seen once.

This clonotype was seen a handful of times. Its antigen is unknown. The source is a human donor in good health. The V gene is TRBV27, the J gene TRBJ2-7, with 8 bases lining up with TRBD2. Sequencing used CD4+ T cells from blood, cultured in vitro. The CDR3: CASSSRGGPAYEQYF. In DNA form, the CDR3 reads TGTGCCAGCAGTTCCCGGGGGGGGCCGGCCTACGAGCAGTACTTC.